The clone carrying this TCR beta chain occurred once. This CDR3 is 15 amino acids long. Trimming removed 4 bases from V and 1 base from J; junction bases left unmatched: 7. CDR1 MGHRA and CDR2 YSYEKL come from the germline V gene. Some clones are missing from TCRdb's copy, which holds only in-frame ones; the method was immunoSEQ multiplex PCR. This table has around 25,000 clones, about 80% appearing once. Time point: cycle 4 day 1 (C4D1), after around six weeks of nivolumab. Following autologous stem cell transplantation, relapse occurred in every patient, and exposure to brentuximab vedotin varied. This specimen comes from a study of PD-1 blockade in classical Hodgkin lymphoma.

This specimen was peripheral blood mononuclear cells (PBMCs), taken before the fourth cycle of nivolumab. V is TRBV4-1 and J is TRBJ2-7, with TRBD2 matching 7 bases. The receptor was derived from a human donor with classical Hodgkin lymphoma. The chain's CDR3 is CASSRGSGLSYEQYF. The DNA for the CDR3 is TGCGCCAGCAGCCGGGGTAGCGGGCTTTCCTACGAGCAGTACTTC.